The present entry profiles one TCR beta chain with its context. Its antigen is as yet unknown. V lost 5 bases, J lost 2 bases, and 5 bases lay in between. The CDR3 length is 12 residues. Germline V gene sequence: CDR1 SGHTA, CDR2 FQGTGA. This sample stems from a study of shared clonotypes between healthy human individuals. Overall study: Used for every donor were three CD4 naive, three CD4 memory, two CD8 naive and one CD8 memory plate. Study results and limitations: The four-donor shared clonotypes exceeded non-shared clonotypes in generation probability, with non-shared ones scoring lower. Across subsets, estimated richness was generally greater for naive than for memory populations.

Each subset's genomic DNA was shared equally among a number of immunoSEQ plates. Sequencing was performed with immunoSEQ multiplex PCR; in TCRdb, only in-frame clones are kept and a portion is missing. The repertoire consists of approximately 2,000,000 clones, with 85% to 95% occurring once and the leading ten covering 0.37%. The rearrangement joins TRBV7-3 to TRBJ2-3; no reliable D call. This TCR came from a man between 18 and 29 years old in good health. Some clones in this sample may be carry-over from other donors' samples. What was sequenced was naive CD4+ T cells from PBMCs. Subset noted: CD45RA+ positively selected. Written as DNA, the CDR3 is TGTGCCAGCAGCGCCCTCACAGATACGCAGTATTTT. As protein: CASSALTDTQYF.